This T cell receptor (beta chain) was observed in a study of blood T cell repertoires in COVID-19. This CDR3 is built from 15 residues. The ends lost 4 bases at V and 5 bases at J; junction bases unmatched: 7. Germline V gene lookup returns CDR1 MDHEN and CDR2 SYDVKM. Generated by immunoSEQ multiplex PCR, the TCRdb table keeps only in-frame clones and is missing some. The sample records about 180,000 clones, 86% being singletons. The material sequenced was PBMCs or T cells enriched from blood (not recorded which). This receptor was identified in a woman in her 30s who had recovered from COVID-19. The gene calls are TRBV28 and TRBJ1-4, with 7 bases identical to TRBD1. The CDR3 DNA reads as TGTGCCAGCAGTTCCCGGGACAGTCCGAATGAAAAACTGTTTTTT. Its protein product is CASSSRDSPNEKLFF. Based on the CDR3 plus reference TRBV28 and TRBJ1-4, the full variable domain is DVKVTQSSRYLVKRTGEKVFLECVQDMDHENMFWYRQDPGLGLRLIYFSYDVKMKEKGDIPEGYSVSREKKERFSLILESASTNQTSMYLCASSSRDSPNEKLFFGSGTQLSVL.